What follows is one TCR beta chain and its context. Original data processing: Using reference gene primer amplification, nucleated cell counts were estimated. The data were produced by immunoSEQ multiplex PCR, yet TCRdb's version contains in-frame clones alone and is incomplete. V, J and clone size are taken as reported in that table, and D and trimming were inferred from the DNA itself. Of some 110,000 clones in the sample, 70% to 85% were seen once. These data originate in a study of blood T cell repertoires in COVID-19. Overall study: The origin of the acute and convalescent COVID-19 samples was the United States, Italy and Spain. T cells, B-cell-depleted T cells, or PBMCs supplied cDNA or gDNA.

This CDR3 spans 15 amino acids. V was clipped by 5 bases and J by 0 bases, with 11 bases between them. From germline, CDR1 is MNHEY and CDR2 SMNVEV (reference sequence). The sample taken for sequencing was peripheral blood. The sequence came from a woman in her seventies with acute or convalescent COVID-19. The V and J genes are TRBV27 and TRBJ1-3; D may be TRBD1 (6 bases). The CDR3 coding sequence is TGTGCCAGCAGTCTGGACAGTAGCTCTGGAAACACCATATATTTT. Translation: CASSLDSSSGNTIYF.